The 27 T cell receptor beta chains given below trace back to one sample, sequenced in a study of blood T cell repertoires in COVID-19. Sequenced by immunoSEQ multiplex PCR; TCRdb stores in-frame clones only, minus some. The repertoire consists of about 100,000 clones, with 88% occurring once and the leading ten covering about 6%. Sequenced: peripheral blood. These receptor sequences come from a woman aged 55-69 years with acute or convalescent COVID-19.

V is TRBV15 and J is TRBJ1-2, with no clear D. The length of the CDR3 is 16 residues. V dropped 4 bases and J dropped 0 bases, with 15 bases sitting between them. Germline lookup yields CDR1 LNHNV and CDR2 YYDKDF (reference sequence). The DNA of the CDR3 is TGTGCCACCAGCATGCCCGGGATGTCCTCTAACTATGGCTACACCTTC. It specifies CATSMPGMSSNYGYTF.

The chain carries TRBV2 and TRBJ2-7; TRBD2 might be the D (7 bases). Germline CDR1 reads SNHLY; CDR2 reads FYNNEI. The CDR3 has 15 amino acids. Trimming took 0 bases from V and 4 from J, leaving 13 bases between them. The CDR3 loop reads CASSEAVGGGYEQYV. Here the CDR3 DNA reads TGTGCCAGCAGTGAAGCGGTAGGGGGAGGGTACGAGCAGTACGTC.

This chain uses TRBV25-1 with TRBJ2-1, with 7 positions matching TRBD2. The CDR3 extends over 13 amino acids. J was trimmed by 4 bases and V by 7 bases; bases with no gene match: 4. Germline CDR1 reads MGHDK; CDR2 reads SYGVNS. CDR3 DNA: TGTGCCAGCACCGGGACTATTTACAATGAGCAGTTCTTC. Amino acid sequence: CASTGTIYNEQFF. The full variable domain, rest sourced from reference TRBV25-1 and TRBJ2-1, is EADIYQTPRYLVIGTGKKITLECSQTMGHDKMYWYQQDPGMELHLIHYSYGVNSTEKGDLSSESTVSRIRTEHFPLTLESARPSHTSQYLCASTGTIYNEQFFGPGTRLTVL.

The rearrangement joins TRBV9 to TRBJ1-6; no reliable D call. CDR1 is SGDLS, CDR2 YYNGEE, per germline. V lost 4 bases to trimming and J lost 5 bases, with 10 bases between them. CDR3 length equals 14 residues. The CDR3 DNA is TGTGCCAGCAGCACCGAGTCCCATAATTCACCCCTCCACTTT. Translating it yields CASSTESHNSPLHF.

The chain employs TRBV24-1 and TRBJ2-7, with 8 bases matching TRBD1. Germline assignment: CDR1 KGHDR and CDR2 SFDVKD. This CDR3 is 17 amino acids long. Trimming removed 2 bases from V and 6 bases from J; junction bases left unmatched: 14. The CDR3 loop reads CATSDWWDRRKSSEQYF. In DNA form, the CDR3 reads TGTGCCACCAGTGATTGGTGGGACAGGAGGAAGTCGAGCGAGCAGTACTTC.

V and J are TRBV3-1 (or the pseudogene TRBV3-2) and TRBJ1-1, with D possibly TRBD1 on 5 matching bases. Germline V gene sequence: CDR1 LGHDT, CDR2 YNNKEL (reference sequence). The CDR3 length is 14 residues. Trimming removed 4 bases from V and 2 bases from J, with 11 bases in between. CDR3 loop: CASSPGGVNTEAFF. The CDR3 nucleotides read TGTGCCAGCAGCCCCGGGGGAGTCAACACTGAAGCTTTCTTT.

The V and J genes are TRBV5-1 and TRBJ1-2, with 8 nucleotides matching TRBD1. The trim removed 0 bases at V and 8 bases at J, leaving 6 bases unmatched. Per the germline V gene, CDR1 is SGHRS and CDR2 is YFSETQ. The length of the CDR3 is 14 residues. CDR3 coding DNA: TGCGCCAGCAGCTTGGATGCAGGGGGCTTCGGCTACACCTTC. Translation gives CASSLDAGGFGYTF.

This clone was seen once. CDR3 in amino acids: CASSHQSSGTSGYEQYV. In nucleotides, the CDR3 is TGTGCCAGTAGTCACCAATCTTCCGGGACTAGCGGCTACGAGCAGTACGTC. J is TRBJ2-7 and V is TRBV19; 11 positions agree with TRBD2. V shed 5 bases and J 3 bases; nucleotides not matched to a gene: 12. Looked up from germline, CDR1 is LNHDA and CDR2 is SQIVND (reference sequence). The CDR3 sequence is 17 residues long.

The rearrangement joins TRBV9 to TRBJ1-6; maybe TRBD1 (5 bases). V was cut by 0 bases and J by 8 bases, with 6 bases left in between. The CDR3 is 13 amino acids. From germline, CDR1 is SGDLS and CDR2 YYNGEE. CDR3 loop: CASSVAGDSPLHF. The DNA of the CDR3 is TGTGCCAGCAGCGTAGCGGGGGATTCACCCCTCCACTTT.

The chain uses TRBV7-6 and TRBJ1-1; 8 nucleotides match TRBD1. CDR1 SGHVS and CDR2 FNYEAQ come from the germline V gene. V lost 3 bases, J lost 1 base, and 4 bases stayed unmatched. The CDR3 spans 15 residues. The CDR3 DNA follows: TGTGCCAGCAGCTTTTACAGGGGGGGGAACACTGAAGCTTTCTTT. This codes for CASSFYRGGNTEAFF.

The chain employs TRBV28 and TRBJ1-1, with D maybe TRBD1 (5 bases). V lost 3 bases and J lost 4, with 12 bases in between. The CDR3 covers 14 residues. Germline V gives CDR1 MDHEN, CDR2 SYDVKM. The CDR3 here is CASSFAGKATEAFF. CDR3 DNA sequence: TGTGCCAGCAGTTTCGCAGGGAAGGCCACTGAAGCTTTCTTT.

This chain connects TRBV14 to TRBJ2-1, with 12 positions matching TRBD2. The CDR3 has 15 residues. V lost 8 bases and J lost 7; bases outside the gene matches: 9. The germline gives CDR1 SGHDN, CDR2 FVKESK. CDR3 sequence: CASGSLLAGGNEQFF. The CDR3 nucleotides are TGTGCCAGCGGATCGTTACTAGCGGGAGGTAATGAGCAGTTCTTC. Complete variable domain (other parts from reference TRBV14 and TRBJ2-1): EAGVTQFPSHSVIEKGQTVTLRCDPISGHDNLYWYRRVMGKEIKFLLHFVKESKQDESGMPNNRFLAERTGGTYSTLKVQPAELEDSGVYFCASGSLLAGGNEQFFGPGTRLTVL.

The rearrangement joins TRBV5-1 to TRBJ2-1, with TRBD2 identical over 7 bases. V gave up 0 bases and J gave up 6 bases; unmatched junction bases: 3. Germline assignment: CDR1 SGHRS and CDR2 YFSETQ. The CDR3 consists of 14 residues. The DNA for the CDR3 is TGCGCCAGCAGCTTGGCACTAGCGCTCAATGAGCAGTTCTTC. The encoded protein is CASSLALALNEQFF.

V and J are TRBV11-3 and TRBJ2-7; D may be TRBD1 (6 bases). Germline V CDR1 and CDR2: SGHNT, YENEEA. The V gene lost 5 bases and the J gene lost 1 base, with 15 bases spanning the gap. The CDR3 has 15 amino acids. CDR3 protein: CASSPFLGASYEQYV. The CDR3 coding sequence is TGTGCCAGCAGCCCATTCTTGGGGGCTTCCTACGAGCAGTACGTC.

This chain connects TRBV7-9 to TRBJ1-1; a weak D match, TRBD1 (5 bases). The ends were cut back, 6 bases at V and 2 bases at J, with 10 bases in the middle. Germline values: CDR1 SEHNR, CDR2 FQNEAQ (reference sequence). The CDR3 has 13 amino acids. The CDR3 DNA follows: TGTGCCAGCAGTCGTACAGGAAACACTGAAGCTTTCTTT. The encoded protein is CASSRTGNTEAFF.

This clone was picked up a small number of times. The V call is TRBV19, the J call TRBJ1-5, with 9 bases matching TRBD1. Germline trimming cut 10 bases from V and 6 bases from J; bases unmatched to any gene: 10. The length of the CDR3 is 14 residues. Germline assignment: CDR1 LNHDA and CDR2 SQIVND (reference sequence). The CDR3 region is CATADRGKIQPQHF. In DNA, the CDR3 is TGTGCCACTGCTGACAGGGGGAAAATTCAGCCCCAGCATTTT.

This rearrangement joins TRBV2 to TRBJ2-1, with a tentative D call TRBD2 (5 bases). The CDR3 runs to 16 residues. Trimming took 5 bases from V and 7 from J, leaving 21 bases between them. Per the germline V gene, CDR1 is SNHLY and CDR2 is FYNNEI. Written as DNA, the CDR3 is TGTGCCAGCAGTCCTGATCTAGGACTGGCTAATAATGAGCAGTTCTTC. Its translation: CASSPDLGLANNEQFF.

In this sample, this clone turned up once. This chain joins TRBV7-2 and TRBJ1-1, with D perhaps TRBD1 (5 bases). Trimming left V 4 bases short and J 1 base short, with 19 bases between. Germline V gene sequence: CDR1 SGHTA, CDR2 FQGNSA. CDR3 size: 17 residues. CDR3 bases: TGTGCCAGCAGCTCTAAATCTCGTTACGACAGGAACACTGAAGCTTTCTTT. Its translation is CASSSKSRYDRNTEAFF.

The rearrangement uses TRBV9 and TRBJ1-1, with a possible D match to TRBD1 (6 bases). Germline CDR1 and CDR2: SGDLS and YYNGEE. Trimming pared 4 bases from V and 0 bases from J, leaving 13 bases between. The CDR3 extends over 15 amino acids. For the CDR3, the DNA is TGTGCCAGCAGCCCGGACAGTTCTATGAACACTGAAGCTTTCTTT. This encodes CASSPDSSMNTEAFF. Looking up the rest from reference TRBV9 and TRBJ1-1 gives the full variable domain: DSGVTQTPKHLITATGQRVTLRCSPRSGDLSVYWYQQSLDQGLQFLIQYYNGEERAKGNILERFSAQQFPDLHSELNLSSLELGDSALYFCASSPDSSMNTEAFFGQGTRLTVV.

This CDR3 reads CASSQQGDTDTQYF. The CDR3 coding sequence is TGTGCCAGCAGCCAACAGGGGGACACAGATACGCAGTATTTT. The chain employs TRBV2 and TRBJ2-3; TRBD1 aligns across 8 bases. From germline, CDR1 is SNHLY and CDR2 FYNNEI. V gave up 6 bases and J gave up 2 bases; unmatched junction bases: 4. This CDR3 comprises 14 residues. Using reference TRBV2 and TRBJ2-3 for the parts outside the CDR3, the full variable domain is EPEVTQTPSHQVTQMGQEVILRCVPISNHLYFYWYRQILGQKVEFLVSFYNNEISEKSEIFDDQFSVERPDGSNFTLKIRSTKLEDSAMYFCASSQQGDTDTQYFGPGTRLTVL.

CDR3 residues: CASSAQGLAGDNEQFF. CDR3 DNA: TGTGCCAGCAGCGCTCAGGGACTAGCGGGAGACAATGAGCAGTTCTTC. This rearrangement joins TRBV11-2 to TRBJ2-1; 14 nucleotides match TRBD2. CDR1 is SGHAT, CDR2 FQNNGV, per germline. V was clipped by 5 bases and J by 5 bases; unmatched bases: 5. The CDR3 sequence is 16 residues long.

This rearrangement joins TRBV6-1 to TRBJ2-1, with 8 bases identical to TRBD2. The CDR3 is 15 residues long. Germline CDR1 MNHNS, CDR2 SASEGT. Germline trimming cut 2 bases from V and 3 bases from J; bases unmatched to any gene: 3. The CDR3 DNA reads TGTGCCAGCAGTGAACTGAGCGGGAGCTACAATGAGCAGTTCTTC. It is translated as CASSELSGSYNEQFF.

This clone occurred once. The V and J genes are TRBV4-2 and TRBJ2-1, with 8 nucleotides matching TRBD2. There are 18 residues in the CDR3. CDR1 is LGHNA and CDR2 is YNFKEQ in the germline V gene. V was clipped by 1 base and J by 2 bases; unmatched bases: 10. The CDR3 DNA reads TGTGCCAGCAGCCAAGGTCTTCTAGCGGGTAAGGCCTACAATGAGCAGTTCTTC. This encodes CASSQGLLAGKAYNEQFF.

This chain connects TRBV6-6 to TRBJ1-3; 8 bases match TRBD1. Trimming removed 6 bases from V and 8 bases from J; junction bases left unmatched: 6. Germline V gene data show CDR1 as MNHNY and CDR2 as SVGAGI (reference sequence). This CDR3 contains 13 residues. This CDR3 reads CASSQGAGDTIYF. The CDR3 DNA reads as TGTGCCAGCAGCCAGGGGGCGGGGGACACCATATATTTT.

The chain combines TRBV9 with TRBJ2-5, with D unresolved. Trimming left V 4 bases short and J 1 base short, with 14 bases between. CDR1 SGDLS and CDR2 YYNGEE come from the germline V gene. This CDR3 has 15 amino acids. CDR3 nucleotide sequence: TGTGCCAGCAGCCCCCCACGTGGCGGCCAAGAGACCCAGTACTTC. This encodes CASSPPRGGQETQYF.

The J gene is TRBJ2-2, the V gene TRBV9; D might be TRBD2 (6 bases). Per germline, CDR1 SGDLS and CDR2 YYNGEE. Trimming pared 4 bases from V and 3 bases from J, leaving 13 bases between. This CDR3 region has 15 residues. CDR3 region: CASSKSGRDTGELFF. The CDR3 DNA reads as TGTGCCAGCAGCAAGAGCGGGCGAGACACCGGGGAGCTGTTTTTT.

This clone occurred a few times. The V gene is TRBV19, the J gene TRBJ2-1, with D uncertain. Trimming removed 7 bases at V and 3 bases at J, with 13 bases between. Germline CDR1 reads LNHDA; CDR2 reads SQIVND (reference sequence). The CDR3 spans 14 residues. CDR3 amino acids: CASTPKSIYNEQFF. The CDR3 region has the DNA TGTGCCAGTACCCCGAAGTCTATCTACAATGAGCAGTTCTTC.